The T cell receptor (beta chain) described here comes from a study of T cell responses to AZD1222 COVID-19 vaccine. Germline lookup yields CDR1 MNHNS and CDR2 SASEGT. J lost 1 base, V lost 0 bases, and 1 base had no gene match. The CDR3 runs to 16 residues. TCRdb's table, derived via immunoSEQ multiplex PCR, lists solely in-frame clones and lacks some. The data contain about 150,000 clones, about nine tenths of them seen just once; the ten biggest clones take up about 1.6%. This rearrangement joins TRBV6-1 to TRBJ1-2; 11 bases fit TRBD1. This sequence originates from an adult in good health. The source was peripheral blood, collected on day 0 of AZD1222 vaccination. In DNA, the CDR3 is TGTGCCAGCAGTGAAGCAGGGACAGGGGGTAACTATGGCTACACCTTC. Protein: CASSEAGTGGNYGYTF.